This TCR beta chain was profiled in a study of T cells in tuberculosis. Findings and caveats of the study: GEM motif frequencies gave 60% to 70% accuracy; the GMM repertoire gave about 90%. Smaller distances to GMM-specific TCRs suggested their expansion in active tuberculosis. Samples were chosen by availability of cryopreserved specimens.

Remarks on this clone: What it recognizes is unknown.

Some clones are missing from TCRdb's copy, which holds only in-frame ones; the method was immunoSEQ multiplex PCR. The data hold about 44,000 clones, with about 96% observed a single time. This CDR3 is 14 amino acids long. CDR1 SGHVS and CDR2 FQNEAQ come from the germline V gene. V lost 6 bases, J lost 4 bases, and 14 bases lay in between. Tuberculin skin test and IGRA determined adolescents' latent tuberculosis status at entry. The sequence derives from a donor aged 10 to 29 with latent tuberculosis or without tuberculosis infection. The gene calls are TRBV7-8 and TRBJ2-3; perhaps TRBD1 as D (6 bases). The sample taken for sequencing was PBMCs. The CDR3 region is CASSRPTGPDTQYF. CDR3 nucleotides: TGTGCCAGCAGTCGTCCCACAGGGCCAGATACGCAGTATTTT.